The 18 T cell receptor beta chains below all came from one sample that was sequenced in a study of T cell repertoires in cytomegalovirus infection (dated by TCRdb to between 2018 and 2020). The sequencer was an Illumina HiSeq 1500. The public reads were reprocessed in TCRdb via fastp at Q25 and MiXCR, keeping in-frame beta chains. Each CDR3 protein gets just one entry, which takes the most common genes and DNA from the rows behind it. The sample records some 940,000 distinct CDR3 sequences, around 29% of which are singletons. The top ten clones comprise around 15% of the sample. These TCRs' antigens remain unknown. The treatment or condition label corresponds to: in vitro stimulation with specific CMV peptide epitopes to enrich CMV-specific T cells. This material consisted of cultured CD8+ T cells from PBMCs, taken from culture after CMV antigen stimulation. The receptors stem from a human donor in good health (CMV status not recorded). Some clones in this sample may be carry-over from other donors' samples.

This sequence joins TRBV4-1 and TRBJ2-2; D gene unclear. Germline V gives CDR1 MGHRA, CDR2 YSYEKL. The CDR3 has 17 residues. V lost 0 bases and J 1 base, leaving 12 bases between the germline ends. The CDR3 is CASSQERVTLNTGELFF. For the CDR3, the DNA is TGCGCCAGCAGCCAAGAAAGGGTCACCTTGAACACCGGGGAGCTGTTTTTT.

The V call is TRBV5-7, the J call TRBJ2-7; D gene ambiguous. TRBV5-7 is placed among ORFs of uncertain function. The CDR3 runs to 15 residues. The CDR3 is CASSLTLTETYEQYV. For the CDR3, the DNA is TGTGCCAGCAGCTTGACCCTGACGGAAACCTACGAGCAGTATGTC.

This chain uses TRBV6-6 with TRBJ1-5, with 8 bases aligning to TRBD1. The CDR3 runs to 13 residues. CDR1 is MNHNY, CDR2 SVGAGI, per germline (reference sequence). V shed 6 bases, J shed 12 bases, and the junction held 10 bases outside the gene matches. The CDR3 DNA sequence: TGTGCCAGCAGCAGCGGACAGGGCTTGGACCAGCATTTT. Protein product: CASSSGQGLDQHF.

This chain connects TRBV19 to TRBJ1-5, with D possibly matching TRBD1 (5 bases). CDR1 LNHDA and CDR2 SQIVND come from the germline V gene (reference sequence). The CDR3 loop spans 12 amino acids. CDR3 region: CSSAGINQPQHF. DNA of the CDR3: TGTTCATCAGCAGGGATCAATCAGCCCCAGCATTTT. Based on the CDR3 plus reference TRBV19 and TRBJ1-5, the full variable domain is DGGITQSPKYLFRKEGQNVTLSCEQNLNHDAMYWYRQDPGQGLRLIYYSQIVNDFQKGDIAEGYSVSREKKESFPLTVTSAQKNPTAFYLCSSAGINQPQHFGDGTRLSIL.

This clonotype was counted ten times or more. The genes are TRBV7-2 and TRBJ2-5, with D possibly TRBD2 on 6 matching bases. Germline CDR1 reads SGHTA; CDR2 reads FQGNSA. CDR3 length: 15 amino acids. V was cut by 3 bases and J by 5 bases, with 16 bases left in between. This CDR3 is CASSLGLKLRETQYF. CDR3 DNA sequence: TGTGCCAGCAGCTTGGGACTCAAATTGCGGGAGACCCAGTACTTC.

This clonotype was detected only a few times. The chain links TRBV12-3 or TRBV12-4 to TRBJ1-5; D is perhaps TRBD1 (5 bases). There are 15 residues in the CDR3. The V and J ends lost 7 bases and 0 bases respectively, with 13 bases between them. In DNA form, the CDR3 reads TGTGCCAGCACAGTGACAGAATATAGCAATCAGCCCCAGCATTTT. This translates into CASTVTEYSNQPQHF.

This clonotype was counted a few times. J is TRBJ2-3 and V is TRBV12-5, with TRBD2 matching 9 bases. Germline V CDR1 and CDR2: LGHNT, FRNRAP. V lost 4 bases, J lost 5 bases, and 13 bases stayed unmatched. The CDR3 runs to 17 residues. CDR3 residues: CASGSSTIAGAGDTQYF. The CDR3 DNA reads TGTGCTAGTGGTTCTTCGACAATAGCGGGGGCAGGAGATACGCAGTATTTT.

The chain combines TRBV6-5 with TRBJ1-3; D is unclear. Germline CDR1 is MNHEY and CDR2 is SVGAGI. Trimming cost V 8 bases and J 0 bases, with 17 bases left between them. This CDR3 region has 16 residues. The CDR3 bases are TGTGCCAGCGGCTTCGACCAGGCAAGCTCTGGAAACACCATATATTTT. It encodes CASGFDQASSGNTIYF.

This clonotype was found a few times. This chain joins TRBV27 and TRBJ2-5, with D perhaps being TRBD1 or TRBD2 (6 bases each). The V end lost 6 bases, the J end lost 1 base, and 21 bases lay between the germline ends. This CDR3 spans 17 amino acids. Germline CDR1 is MNHEY and CDR2 is SMNVEV (reference sequence). DNA of the CDR3: TGTGCCAGCAGCCCCCGGGGGCGACGCGACTTCCAAGAGACCCAGTACTTC. Translating gives CASSPRGRRDFQETQYF.

The rearrangement uses TRBV2 and TRBJ1-2; no reliable D call. The germline V and J ends were trimmed by 6 bases and 8 bases, with 19 bases remaining between them. This CDR3 region has 14 residues. Germline V gene lookup returns CDR1 SNHLY and CDR2 FYNNEI. The CDR3 spells CASRPGSDSVGYTF. DNA for the CDR3: TGTGCCAGCAGGCCGGGCTCAGATAGTGTAGGCTACACCTTC.

The genes are TRBV5-6 and TRBJ2-1, with 8 bases that match TRBD2. Germline lookup yields CDR1 SGHDT and CDR2 YYEEEE. The V gene end was trimmed by 0 bases and the J gene end by 8 bases; junction bases not matched to a gene: 4. The CDR3 is 14 residues long. This CDR3 reads CASSLGRGGYEQFF. The CDR3 DNA is TGTGCCAGCAGCTTGGGACGGGGGGGGTATGAGCAGTTCTTC.

There are a few counts of this clonotype. This chain uses TRBV5-1 with TRBJ2-7; no definite D call. CDR3 length: 14 amino acids. V was pared by 3 bases and J by 0 bases, with 10 bases between. The germline V gene has CDR1 SGHRS and CDR2 YFSETQ. This CDR3 is CASSSQWASYEQYF. Written as DNA, the CDR3 is TGCGCCAGCAGCTCCCAATGGGCCTCCTACGAGCAGTACTTC.

In its sample, this clonotype was seen many times. The rearrangement joins TRBV7-8 to TRBJ1-5, with D unclear. V dropped 1 base and J dropped 0 bases, with 10 bases sitting between them. The germline V gene has CDR1 SGHVS and CDR2 FQNEAQ. The CDR3 has 16 amino acids. CDR3 nucleotide sequence: TGTGCCAGCAGCTTAGAAGGCCGGCTTAGCAATCAGCCCCAGCATTTT. Translating it yields CASSLEGRLSNQPQHF.

Turning to this clonotype: This may arise from a read error, as a much more abundant clone is one base away. The chain is built from TRBV4-2 and TRBJ1-3; perhaps TRBD1 as D (5 bases). Germline values: CDR1 LGHNA, CDR2 YNFKEQ. The ends were cut back, 2 bases at V and 0 bases at J, with 14 bases in the middle. The length of the CDR3 is 17 residues. CDR3 protein: CASSQRVTDNSGNTIYF. DNA of the CDR3: TGTGCCAGCAGCCAAAGGGTAACGGACAACTCTGGAAACACCATATATTTT.

This clonotype was found a few times. The CDR3 sequence is CASSESAGWGNQPQHF. CDR3 DNA: TGTGCCAGCAGTGAATCGGCAGGGTGGGGAAATCAGCCCCAGCATTTT. V is TRBV6-1 and J is TRBJ1-5; perhaps TRBD1 as D (5 bases). Germline CDR1 reads MNHNS; CDR2 reads SASEGT. V shed 2 bases and J shed 4 bases, with 15 bases lying between them. The CDR3 is made up of 16 amino acids.

The chain links TRBV2 to TRBJ1-1, with unresolved D. CDR1 is SNHLY and CDR2 is FYNNEI in the germline V gene. The V end was cut by 8 bases, the J end by 4 bases, with 17 bases between. There are 14 residues in the CDR3. DNA for the CDR3: TGTGCCAGCGGGAATGGGGATGCGGGCACTGAAGCTTTCTTT. This sequence encodes CASGNGDAGTEAFF.

V usage is TRBV29-1 and J usage is TRBJ2-5; 7 nucleotides match TRBD2. J was trimmed by 5 bases and V by 6 bases; bases with no gene match: 12. The CDR3 totals 14 residues. Germline V CDR1 and CDR2: SQVTM, ANQGSEA. CDR3 protein: CSVEWTRRSETQYF. CDR3 sequence (DNA): TGCAGCGTCGAATGGACTAGAAGGAGCGAGACCCAGTACTTC.

This clonotype was counted only a few times. This sequence joins TRBV7-9 and TRBJ2-4, with 11 positions matching TRBD2. Looked up from germline, CDR1 is SEHNR and CDR2 is FQNEAQ (reference sequence). V dropped 7 bases and J dropped 1; count of bases not matched to a gene: 6. The CDR3 is 16 amino acids. In DNA, the CDR3 is TGTGCCAGCACCTCTAGCGGGGGGCCTGCCAAAAACATTCAGTACTTC. It translates to CASTSSGGPAKNIQYF.